Listed below are T cell receptor beta chains from one sample, sequenced in a study of blood T cell repertoires in COVID-19. Method: immunoSEQ multiplex PCR; TCRdb's copy keeps in-frame clones and lacks some. The data contain under 250,000 clones, just under 85% of them singletons. Material for sequencing was peripheral blood. The source of these receptors is an elderly man with acute or convalescent COVID-19. Each CDR3 is given with its conserved first and last residue. Fields, in order: J gene, V gene, D gene, clone size, CDR3 protein, CDR3 DNA. A D gene is named only where the DNA matches it firmly. Clone size is stated in some rows and not others, as once, few, many or a class when expanded.

J gene: TRBJ1-2
V gene: TRBV19
D gene: TRBD1
clone size: .
CDR3 protein: CASSDDGQGFYGYTF
CDR3 DNA: TGTGCCAGTAGCGACGATGGACAGGGGTTCTATGGCTACACCTTC

J gene: TRBJ2-2
V gene: TRBV5-1
D gene: TRBD1
clone size: .
CDR3 protein: CASSLENRGKTGELFF
CDR3 DNA: TGCGCCAGCAGCTTGGAGAACAGGGGTAAAACCGGGGAGCTGTTTTTT

J gene: TRBJ2-7
V gene: TRBV3-1/TRBV3-2
D gene: TRBD1
clone size: once
CDR3 protein: CASSQDVRTGMTPEQYF
CDR3 DNA: TGTGCCAGCAGCCAAGATGTCCGGACAGGGATGACGCCCGAGCAGTACTTC

J gene: TRBJ1-2
V gene: TRBV19
D gene: .
clone size: .
CDR3 protein: CASSTTTTGKSYGYTF
CDR3 DNA: TGTGCCAGTAGTACTACTACAACAGGGAAGAGTTATGGCTACACCTTC

J gene: TRBJ1-2
V gene: TRBV28
D gene: .
clone size: .
CDR3 protein: CASSFGAANYGYTF
CDR3 DNA: TGTGCCAGCAGTTTTGGGGCAGCTAACTATGGCTACACCTTC

J gene: TRBJ1-2
V gene: TRBV24-1
D gene: .
clone size: .
CDR3 protein: CATSDPINYGYTF
CDR3 DNA: TGTGCCACCAGTGACCCCATCAACTATGGCTACACCTTC

J gene: TRBJ2-7
V gene: TRBV19
D gene: .
clone size: .
CDR3 protein: CATPAGTRYEQYF
CDR3 DNA: TGTGCCACCCCAGCCGGGACTCGCTACGAGCAGTACTTC

J gene: TRBJ1-1
V gene: TRBV6-5
D gene: .
clone size: .
CDR3 protein: CASYKGLLGTEAFF
CDR3 DNA: TGTGCCTCCTACAAGGGACTTCTGGGAACTGAAGCTTTCTTT

J gene: TRBJ2-5
V gene: TRBV5-1
D gene: TRBD1
clone size: .
CDR3 protein: CASSRNRGIKETQYF
CDR3 DNA: TGCGCCAGCAGTCGTAACAGGGGTATCAAAGAGACCCAGTACTTC

J gene: TRBJ1-6
V gene: TRBV6-5
D gene: TRBD1
clone size: .
CDR3 protein: CASSYDRANSPLHF
CDR3 DNA: TGTGCCAGCAGTTATGACAGGGCTAATTCACCCCTCCACTTT

J gene: TRBJ2-7
V gene: TRBV7-9
D gene: TRBD1
clone size: .
CDR3 protein: CASSLGQGRSEQYF
CDR3 DNA: TGTGCCAGCAGCTTGGGACAGGGAAGAAGCGAGCAGTACTTC

J gene: TRBJ2-2
V gene: TRBV30
D gene: .
clone size: .
CDR3 protein: CAWRGQTNTGELFF
CDR3 DNA: TGTGCCTGGAGGGGCCAGACCAACACCGGGGAGCTGTTTTTT

J gene: TRBJ2-3
V gene: TRBV9
D gene: TRBD2
clone size: .
CDR3 protein: CASSAPPGGADTQYF
CDR3 DNA: TGTGCCAGCAGCGCCCCCCCGGGGGGGGCAGATACGCAGTATTTT

J gene: TRBJ2-7
V gene: TRBV6-4
D gene: .
clone size: .
CDR3 protein: CASSVGFGSSYEQYF
CDR3 DNA: TGTGCCAGCAGTGTAGGGTTCGGGAGCTCCTACGAGCAGTACTTC

J gene: TRBJ1-5
V gene: TRBV3-1/TRBV3-2
D gene: .
clone size: .
CDR3 protein: CASSRDISNQPQHF
CDR3 DNA: TGTGCCAGCAGCCGGGACATTAGCAATCAGCCCCAGCATTTT

J gene: TRBJ2-7
V gene: TRBV5-1
D gene: .
clone size: .
CDR3 protein: CASSSLRYSYEQYF
CDR3 DNA: TGCGCCAGCAGCTCATTGCGTTACTCCTACGAGCAGTACTTC

J gene: TRBJ2-2
V gene: TRBV5-6
D gene: .
clone size: .
CDR3 protein: CASSLVEVAGELFF
CDR3 DNA: TGTGCCAGCAGCTTGGTCGAGGTGGCCGGGGAGCTGTTTTTT

J gene: TRBJ1-1
V gene: TRBV7-2
D gene: .
clone size: once
CDR3 protein: CASSSTGNTEAFF
CDR3 DNA: TGTGCCAGCAGCTCTACAGGGAACACTGAAGCTTTCTTT